This entry describes one T cell receptor (beta chain). This clonotype was seen ten or more times. Its binding antigen is unknown. Base qualities were left out, and no much larger clone turns up one base away. The receptor library was made with 5' RACE. The listed sequencing device is Illumina HiSeq 2000. A universal primer binding site was added through template switching, and the final cDNA carried a unique molecular identifier so that TCR cDNA molecules could be counted accurately. Specific primers in the conserved constant-segment region were used to synthesize first-strand cDNA for TCR alpha and beta chains. To control for contamination, every cDNA library was double barcoded, receiving both a SMART-Mk sample barcode and Illumina barcodes. TruSeq adapter sequences, together with Illumina sample barcodes, were added in two successive PCR steps. The Illumina HiSeq platform was used with custom primers to sequence TCR alpha and beta cDNA libraries. The paper's processing steps were these. MiGEC processed the raw reads to extract unique molecular identifiers, while MiXCR was used to determine the CDR3 positions. Recombination models were inferred per individual with the repgenHMM and IGoR tools using an EM algorithm. Shared clonotypes were analyzed with the tcR package in R, and sharing was normalized by the product of cloneset sizes. Out-of-frame nonproductive sequences were analyzed to study raw recombination free of thymic and clonal selection effects. TCRdb handled the public reads itself, with Q25 trimming in fastp and clone calling in MiXCR, and kept productive beta chains. Every entry covers one CDR3 protein and lists the most common genes and DNA from its rows. Clone size and V and J calls follow TCRdb, not the original study. This sample lists roughly 250,000 distinct CDR3 sequences; around 7.6% were detected once. Under 6% of the sample rests with the top ten.

This sample was taken from a study of identical twins (dated by TCRdb to the mid-2010s). As for the study more broadly: To test whether fetal clonotypes persist, the study used deep sequencing on TCR alpha and beta repertoires from monozygotic twins, unrelated adults of various ages, and cord blood. To rule out contamination, the twin experiments were replicated at different times with different library preparation protocols.

Findings and caveats that apply to the study as a whole: In monozygotic twins, out-of-frame TCR alpha sharing was systematically underestimated by recombination models, although the models agreed with sharing between unrelated individuals. Abundant cord blood beta clonotypes carried fewer insertions; young adult naive repertoires showed a weaker similar trend, while memory repertoires showed none. Compared with coincidental sharing between unrelated individuals, an excess of low generation-probability sequences was observed among out-of-frame TCR alpha sequences shared between twins. Conclusions relied on cross-sectional statistical analysis, since the same donors could not be followed over many years. The excess sharing between twins in beta out-of-frame sequences was weaker because fewer shared sequences reduced the signal-to-noise ratio. Invariant T cells such as MAIT and iNKT could partly confound zero-insertion analyses, though diverse VJ usage argued against this for most clonotypes.

Deletion took 0 bases off V and 9 bases off J, with a span of 24 bases between the germline ends. The CDR3 covers 18 residues, taking in both the cysteine and the phenylalanine. Only the CDR3 portion is preserved as DNA: 54 bases, with reading frame beginning at the first base. As encoded in the germline V gene, CDR1 is LGHNA while CDR2 is YNFKEQ. Every donor was a healthy Caucasian. The twin cohort comprised three pairs of female monozygotic twins, all aged roughly 18 to 30 years. Positive isolation kits from Invitrogen were used to isolate CD4+ and CD8+ T cell populations. These data are also associated with another study on yellow fever vaccine responses in identical twins. The other study reports the following: According to the authors, the vaccine-induced T cell response in identical twins seemed to be partly convergent and partly specific to each individual. In identical twins, the study followed T cell clones that responded to the vaccine with precision.

The TCR was taken from a woman between 18 and 30 years old in good health. The chain is assembled from TRBV4-2 and TRBJ2-1; no D segment can be confidently identified. Material: CD8+ T cells sorted from blood. Here is the DNA: TGTGCCAGCAGCCAAGATGTTGGAGCAGAACTCGCCAGAGGTGAGCAGTTCTTC. Protein translation: CASSQDVGAELARGEQFF.